These T cell receptor beta chains were read from a single sample in a study of blood T cell repertoires in COVID-19. Sequencing used immunoSEQ multiplex PCR; TCRdb keeps in-frame clones, though not all of them. The repertoire holds approximately 150,000 clones, with about 90% as singletons. Sequencing input: PBMCs or T cells enriched from blood (not recorded which). The origin of the receptors is a human donor with acute COVID-19. The donor label of this sample is uncertain. Both conserved end residues are part of each CDR3. A D gene is named only where the DNA matches it firmly. Only some rows state a clone size, as once, few, many or a class for expanded clones.

j_call clone_size v_call d_call cdr3_aa cdr3_nt
TRBJ2-3 . TRBV6-4 TRBD2 CASSDSPSGGSTDTQYF TGTGCCAGCAGTGACTCACCTAGCGGGGGAAGCACAGATACGCAGTATTTT
TRBJ1-5 . TRBV7-8 . CASSLRGGSPQHF TGTGCCAGCAGCTTACGGGGGGGTTCGCCCCAGCATTTT
TRBJ2-2 . TRBV2 TRBD1 CASSGQGPATGELFF TGTGCCAGCTCGGGACAGGGGCCGGCCACCGGGGAGCTGTTTTTT
TRBJ2-7 . TRBV9 TRBD2 CASSVSPSGVSYEQYF TGTGCCAGCAGCGTAAGCCCTAGCGGGGTATCCTACGAGCAGTACTTC
TRBJ2-7 . TRBV6-5 . CASSPGDRYEQYF TGTGCCAGCAGTCCAGGGGACCGCTACGAGCAGTACTTC
TRBJ1-1 once TRBV4-3 . CASSQGGRFALEAFF TGCGCCAGCAGCCAGGGCGGGCGCTTTGCACTTGAAGCTTTCTTT
TRBJ1-2 . TRBV2 . CASEGEHESYGYTF TGTGCCAGCGAGGGAGAACACGAGTCCTATGGCTACACCTTC
TRBJ1-2 . TRBV5-1 TRBD1 CASSSDRGGYGYTF TGCGCCAGCAGCTCGGACAGGGGAGGCTATGGCTACACCTTC
TRBJ1-2 few TRBV6-5 TRBD1 CASRARDRANGYTF TGTGCCAGCAGGGCCCGAGACAGGGCTAATGGCTACACCTTC
TRBJ2-7 . TRBV6-4 TRBD1 CASSDEMDRETYEQYF TGTGCCAGCAGTGACGAAATGGACAGGGAGACATACGAGCAGTACTTC
TRBJ1-3 . TRBV6-5 . CASSYLPFSSGNTIYF TGTGCCAGCAGTTACCTCCCGTTTAGCTCTGGAAACACCATATATTTT
TRBJ1-6 . TRBV4-3 TRBD1 CASSQESTGDSPLHF TGCGCCAGCAGCCAAGAAAGTACAGGGGATTCACCCCTCCACTTT
TRBJ2-1 . TRBV29-1 TRBD2 CSVPKARGTSNEQFF TGCAGCGTCCCCAAAGCGCGGGGGACCTCCAATGAGCAGTTCTTC
TRBJ2-7 . TRBV10-3 . CAIGSGAADEQYF TGTGCCATCGGGTCAGGAGCGGCCGACGAGCAGTACTTC
TRBJ1-2 . TRBV6-5 TRBD1 CASSYSGTGGLGGYTF TGTGCCAGCAGTTATTCCGGGACAGGGGGCTTAGGTGGCTACACCTTC
TRBJ2-7 . TRBV11-2 . CASSRTGLEQYF TGTGCCAGCAGCCGAACAGGGCTCGAGCAGTACTTC
TRBJ1-5 . TRBV2 TRBD1 CASRGGQGEGVTRQPQHF TGTGCCAGCAGGGGTGGGCAGGGGGAAGGGGTAACGCGGCAGCCCCAGCATTTT
TRBJ2-1 . TRBV4-1 TRBD1 CASSRGQGALNEQFF TGCGCCAGCAGTCGGGGACAGGGAGCGCTCAATGAGCAGTTCTTC
TRBJ2-5 . TRBV4-2 TRBD1 CASSRGQEETQYF TGTGCCAGCAGCCGCGGACAGGAGGAGACCCAGTACTTC
TRBJ1-2 . TRBV12-3/TRBV12-4 . CASIYSGEGGYTF TGTGCCAGCATCTACTCAGGGGAGGGTGGCTACACCTTC
TRBJ1-5 . TRBV19 . CASRLTAISNQPQHF TGTGCCAGTAGGCTGACAGCGATTAGCAATCAGCCCCAGCATTTT
TRBJ1-2 . TRBV19 . CASLRTGNHGYTF TGTGCCAGCCTTCGCACGGGGAATCATGGCTACACCTTC
TRBJ2-1 . TRBV3-1/TRBV3-2 . CASSDEVGTPGDNEQFF TGTGCCAGCAGCGACGAGGTGGGTACCCCGGGTGACAATGAGCAGTTCTTC
TRBJ1-4 . TRBV7-8 . CASSRLTFRVATNEKLFF TGTGCCAGCAGCCGACTGACCTTCAGGGTTGCAACTAATGAAAAACTGTTTTTT
TRBJ2-7 . TRBV30 TRBD1 CAWSQDGTGLDEQYF TGTGCCTGGAGTCAGGACGGGACAGGGCTCGACGAGCAGTACTTC
TRBJ1-4 . TRBV10-1 TRBD1 CASRQGESTNEKLFF TGCGCCAGCAGGCAGGGGGAGTCAACTAATGAAAAACTGTTTTTT
TRBJ2-2 . TRBV12-3/TRBV12-4 . CASSVRGYGELFF TGTGCCAGCAGTGTCAGGGGTTACGGGGAGCTGTTTTTT
TRBJ1-6 . TRBV27 TRBD1 CASTQGKGDSSTYNSPLHF TGTGCCAGCACCCAAGGGAAGGGGGACAGTTCGACTTATAATTCACCCCTCCACTTT
TRBJ2-3 . TRBV24-1 TRBD1 CATAGGQGDTDTQYF TGTGCCACCGCCGGGGGACAGGGGGACACAGATACGCAGTATTTT
TRBJ1-4 . TRBV5-4 TRBD1 CASSLGTGGFRKEKLFF TGTGCCAGCAGCTTAGGTACAGGGGGCTTTAGAAAGGAAAAACTGTTTTTT
TRBJ1-1 few TRBV7-9 TRBD1 CASSRPEGTGAFF TGTGCCAGCAGCCGCCCCGAGGGGACAGGAGCTTTCTTT
TRBJ2-3 . TRBV3-1/TRBV3-2 TRBD2 CASSQGIGLAGGITDTQYF TGTGCCAGCAGCCAAGGGATTGGACTAGCGGGGGGGATCACAGATACGCAGTATTTT
TRBJ1-2 few TRBV27 TRBD1 CASSVRQGNYGYTF TGTGCCAGCAGTGTCCGACAGGGAAACTATGGCTACACCTTC
TRBJ1-1 . TRBV14 . CASSTGMNTEAFF TGTGCCAGCAGCACAGGGATGAACACTGAAGCTTTCTTT
TRBJ2-5 . TRBV27 . CASSHGETQYF TGTGCCAGCAGCCACGGGGAGACCCAGTACTTC
TRBJ1-5 . TRBV30 . CAWSVNFQLKPQHF TGTGCCTGGAGTGTAAATTTCCAACTCAAGCCCCAGCATTTT
TRBJ1-6 . TRBV15 TRBD1 CATSRDRSSYNSPLHF TGTGCCACCAGCAGGGACAGGAGCTCCTATAATTCACCCCTCCACTTT
TRBJ2-2 . TRBV18 . CASSPPGGQRVMLFF TGTGCCAGCTCACCACCGGGGGGACAGAGAGTGATGCTGTTTTTT
TRBJ1-2 . TRBV4-1 . CASSQVTRGAKGGYTF TGCGCCAGCAGCCAAGTGACCCGGGGGGCGAAGGGTGGCTACACCTTC
TRBJ1-2 . TRBV27 . CASSSGYGYTF TGTGCCAGCAGCTCCGGCTATGGCTACACCTTC
TRBJ2-2 few TRBV5-1 TRBD1 CASSPTGTNTGELFF TGCGCCAGCAGTCCGACAGGGACGAACACCGGGGAGCTGTTTTTT
TRBJ2-7 once TRBV7-2 . CASSFTTSYEQYF TGTGCCAGCAGCTTCACTACCTCCTACGAGCAGTACTTC
TRBJ2-7 . TRBV7-6 TRBD2 CASSPPGTSGYEQYF TGTGCCAGCAGCCCTCCCGGGACTAGCGGTTACGAGCAGTACTTC
TRBJ1-2 . TRBV3-1/TRBV3-2 TRBD1 CASSQAGTGGGGYTF TGTGCCAGCAGCCAAGCCGGGACAGGGGGCGGAGGCTACACCTTC
TRBJ1-2 . TRBV12-3/TRBV12-4 . CASSPRGRYGYTF TGTGCCAGCAGTCCCCGGGGTAGGTATGGCTACACCTTC
TRBJ1-3 . TRBV5-6 TRBD1 CASSFDRGRGTIYF TGTGCCAGCAGCTTTGACAGGGGGCGAGGCACCATATATTTT
TRBJ1-1 once TRBV4-2 . CASSQDLFGRGARAEAFF TGTGCCAGCAGCCAAGATTTGTTCGGCCGGGGGGCGCGGGCTGAAGCTTTCTTT
TRBJ1-2 once TRBV5-1 . CASSLGNDYYGYTF TGCGCCAGCAGCTTGGGGAACGACTACTATGGCTACACCTTC
TRBJ2-7 . TRBV7-9 . CASSLVVGPSYEQYF TGTGCCAGCAGCTTAGTTGTGGGGCCATCCTACGAGCAGTACTTC
TRBJ1-1 . TRBV24-1 . CATSDEWYTEAFF TGTGCCACCAGTGATGAGTGGTACACTGAAGCTTTCTTT
TRBJ2-5 . TRBV25-1 TRBD1 CASRQGAQETQYF TGTGCCAGCCGACAGGGGGCCCAAGAGACCCAGTACTTC
TRBJ1-2 . TRBV5-1 . CASSLAESRAEGYTF TGCGCCAGCAGCTTGGCCGAGTCGAGGGCTGAAGGCTACACCTTC
TRBJ1-1 . TRBV27 TRBD1 CASSLDRENTEAFF TGTGCCAGCAGTTTGGACAGGGAGAACACTGAAGCTTTCTTT
TRBJ1-1 once TRBV24-1 . CATSGLNTEAFF TGTGCCACCAGTGGGCTCAACACTGAAGCTTTCTTT